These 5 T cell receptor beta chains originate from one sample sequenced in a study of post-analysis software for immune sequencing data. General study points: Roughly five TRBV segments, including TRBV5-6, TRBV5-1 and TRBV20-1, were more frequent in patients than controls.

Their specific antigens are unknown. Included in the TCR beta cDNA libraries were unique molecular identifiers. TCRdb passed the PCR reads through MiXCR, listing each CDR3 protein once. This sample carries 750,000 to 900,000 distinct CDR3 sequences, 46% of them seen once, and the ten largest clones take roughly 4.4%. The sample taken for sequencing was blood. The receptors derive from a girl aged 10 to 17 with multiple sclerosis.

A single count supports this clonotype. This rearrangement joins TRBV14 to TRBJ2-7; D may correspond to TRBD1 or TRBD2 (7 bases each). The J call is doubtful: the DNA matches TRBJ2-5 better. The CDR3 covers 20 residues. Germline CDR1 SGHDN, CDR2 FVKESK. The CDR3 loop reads CASSPSSGMARGFARETQYF. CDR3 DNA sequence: TGTGCCAGCAGCCCTTCAAGCGGGATGGCCAGGGGGTTCGCCAGAGAGACCCAGTACTTC.

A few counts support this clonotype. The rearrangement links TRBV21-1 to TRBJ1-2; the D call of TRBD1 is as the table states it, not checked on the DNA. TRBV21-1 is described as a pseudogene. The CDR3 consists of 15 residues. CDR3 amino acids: CASSYLGGNPYGYTF. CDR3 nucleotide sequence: TGTGCCAGCAGCTATCTCGGGGGGAACCCCTATGGCTACACCTTC.

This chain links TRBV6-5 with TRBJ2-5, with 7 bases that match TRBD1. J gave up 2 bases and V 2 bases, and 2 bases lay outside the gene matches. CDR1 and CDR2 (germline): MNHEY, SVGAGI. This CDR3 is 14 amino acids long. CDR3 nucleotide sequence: TGTGCCAGCAGTTACCTGGGACAGCAAGAGACCCAGTACTTC. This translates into CASSYLGQQETQYF.

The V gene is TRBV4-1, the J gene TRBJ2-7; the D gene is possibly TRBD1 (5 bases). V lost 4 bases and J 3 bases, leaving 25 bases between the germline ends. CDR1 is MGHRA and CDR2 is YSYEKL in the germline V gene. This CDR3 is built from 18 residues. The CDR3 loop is CASSRQEAGPGLVYEQYF. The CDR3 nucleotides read TGCGCCAGCAGCCGGCAGGAAGCCGGGCCAGGGCTTGTCTACGAGCAGTACTTC.

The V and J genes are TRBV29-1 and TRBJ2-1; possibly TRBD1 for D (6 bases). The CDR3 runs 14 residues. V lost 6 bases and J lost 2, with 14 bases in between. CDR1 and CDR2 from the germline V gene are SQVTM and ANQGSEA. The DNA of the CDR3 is TGCAGCGTCGCCCAGGGGAACACCTACAATGAGCAGTTCTTC. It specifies CSVAQGNTYNEQFF.